These 20 T cell receptor beta chains were sequenced from one sample in a study of blood T cell repertoires in COVID-19. The assay was immunoSEQ multiplex PCR, and TCRdb's table has in-frame clones only and misses some. The data contain about 150,000 clones, roughly 87% of them singletons. Sample: PBMCs or T cells enriched from blood (not recorded which). The receptor set was obtained from a woman aged 35 to 49 who had been exposed to COVID-19.

The V and J genes are TRBV6-1 and TRBJ2-4; D ambiguous. This CDR3 region has 13 residues. The V gene's germline CDR1 is MNHNS and CDR2 SASEGT. V lost 2 bases and J lost 0, with 2 bases in between. CDR3 region: CASSELAKNIQYF. CDR3 nucleotides: TGTGCCAGCAGTGAACTAGCCAAAAACATTCAGTACTTC.

The chain uses TRBV7-8 and TRBJ2-1, with 10 bases identical to TRBD2. V lost 5 bases, J lost 6 bases, and 7 bases stayed unmatched. In germline, CDR1 is SGHVS, CDR2 FQNEAQ. The CDR3 is 15 amino acids. This CDR3 is CASSPDRTSGNEQFF. The CDR3 DNA follows: TGTGCCAGCAGCCCAGATAGGACTAGCGGCAATGAGCAGTTCTTC.

The chain carries TRBV19 and TRBJ1-1; 7 nucleotides match TRBD1. The CDR3 is 12 amino acids. J was trimmed by 2 bases and V by 10 bases; bases with no gene match: 4. Germline V gene data show CDR1 as LNHDA and CDR2 as SQIVND (reference sequence). The CDR3 DNA reads TGTGCCACCAGGGGGACAAACACTGAAGCTTTCTTT. Amino acid sequence: CATRGTNTEAFF.

V gene TRBV11-2 combines with J gene TRBJ2-1, with TRBD2 identical over 10 bases. V dropped 5 bases and J dropped 4; count of bases not matched to a gene: 5. The germline CDR1 and CDR2 sequences are SGHAT and FQNNGV. The CDR3 contains 15 residues. For the CDR3, the DNA is TGTGCCAGCAGCCGAGGGACTAGCGTTTACAATGAGCAGTTCTTC. Translation: CASSRGTSVYNEQFF.

This chain links TRBV27 with TRBJ2-1, with D perhaps TRBD2 (5 bases). The CDR3 totals 12 residues. V dropped 2 bases and J dropped 7 bases, with 6 bases sitting between them. The germline V gene encodes CDR1 MNHEY and CDR2 SMNVEV (reference sequence). CDR3 loop: CASSLRGNEQFF. CDR3 coding DNA: TGTGCCAGCAGTTTACGGGGAAATGAGCAGTTCTTC.

This rearrangement joins TRBV28 to TRBJ2-5; D perhaps matches TRBD1 (5 bases). Germline V gene lookup returns CDR1 MDHEN and CDR2 SYDVKM. The CDR3 totals 15 residues. Trimming left V 5 bases short and J 1 base short, with 14 bases between. CDR3 DNA sequence: TGTGCCAGCAGTATTCCTAGGGGTACCCAAGAGACCCAGTACTTC. Protein: CASSIPRGTQETQYF.

The chain has TRBV5-1 and TRBJ1-3; a weak D match, TRBD1 (6 bases). The ends were cut back, 1 base at V and 3 bases at J, with 11 bases in the middle. The CDR3 spans 15 residues. CDR1 is SGHRS, CDR2 YFSETQ, per germline. CDR3 sequence: CASSLTGLYGNTIYF. CDR3 nucleotides: TGCGCCAGCAGCTTGACAGGGTTGTATGGAAACACCATATATTTT. Full variable domain (outside the CDR3, taken from reference TRBV5-1 and TRBJ1-3): KAGVTQTPRYLIKTRGQQVTLSCSPISGHRSVSWYQQTPGQGLQFLFEYFSETQRNKGNFPGRFSGRQFSNSRSEMNVSTLELGDSALYLCASSLTGLYGNTIYFGEGSWLTVV.

Remarks on this clone: Germline is not matched at one junction end, which may reflect a read error. The CDR3 sequence: CAGSSNRAYEQYF. The CDR3, as DNA: TGTGCCGGCAGTTCAAACAGAGCCTACGAGCAGTACTTC. This chain uses TRBV25-1 with TRBJ2-7; no reliable D call. Germline assignment: CDR1 MGHDK and CDR2 SYGVNS. The CDR3 loop spans 13 amino acids.

V usage is TRBV9 and J usage is TRBJ2-3, with D maybe TRBD2 (5 bases). V gave up 4 bases and J gave up 3 bases, with 15 bases separating them. The CDR3 spans 15 residues. Germline V gives CDR1 SGDLS, CDR2 YYNGEE. The CDR3 coding sequence is TGTGCCAGCAGCCCCGAGGGCTTTAGGACAGATACGCAGTATTTT. Amino acids: CASSPEGFRTDTQYF.

The V call is TRBV27, the J call TRBJ2-5; tentative D call: TRBD2 (7 bases). Germline V CDR1 and CDR2: MNHEY, SMNVEV (reference sequence). Deletions cut 4 bases from V and 1 base from J, with 13 bases between. This CDR3 is built from 15 residues. The CDR3 spells CASSSFGGRQETQYF. DNA for the CDR3: TGTGCCAGCAGTTCCTTCGGGGGGCGCCAAGAGACCCAGTACTTC.

The rearrangement uses TRBV4-2 and TRBJ2-5; 12 bases map to TRBD2. CDR3 length: 17 residues. CDR1 and CDR2 (germline): LGHNA, YNFKEQ. The trim removed 0 bases at V and 2 bases at J, leaving 4 bases unmatched. The CDR3, as DNA: TGTGCCAGCAGCCAAGAACTAGCGGGGGGAATACAAGAGACCCAGTACTTC. It encodes CASSQELAGGIQETQYF.

J is TRBJ1-4 and V is TRBV19; 7 nucleotides line up with TRBD1. The CDR3 runs to 15 residues. V shed 5 bases and J 3 bases; nucleotides not matched to a gene: 6. Looked up from germline, CDR1 is LNHDA and CDR2 is SQIVND (reference sequence). The chain's CDR3 is CASSPRQGSNEKLFF. The CDR3 DNA is TGTGCCAGTAGTCCCCGACAGGGTTCTAATGAAAAACTGTTTTTT.

This clone was observed a few times. CDR3 in amino acids: CSGGQGGLNIQYF. The DNA of the CDR3 is TGCAGCGGGGGGCAGGGAGGTTTAAACATTCAGTACTTC. The gene calls are TRBV29-1 and TRBJ2-4; perhaps D is TRBD1 or TRBD2 (6 bases each). Germline V gene lookup returns CDR1 SQVTM and CDR2 ANQGSEA. The V and J ends lost 7 bases and 6 bases respectively, with 16 bases between them. The CDR3 runs 13 residues. Filled out from reference TRBV29-1 and TRBJ2-4, the complete variable domain reads SAVISQKPSRDICQRGTSLTIQCQVDSQVTMMFWYRQQPGQSLTLIATANQGSEATYESGFVIDKFPISRPNLTFSTLTVSNMSPEDSSIYLCSGGQGGLNIQYFGAGTRLSVL.

The CDR3 region has the DNA TGTGCCAGTAGTATATCTTCGCGTACAGTCGTCTCCCCTTATGGCTACACCTTC. It translates to CASSISSRTVVSPYGYTF. The chain links TRBV19 to TRBJ1-2; D uncertain. The CDR3 has 18 residues. CDR1 is LNHDA and CDR2 is SQIVND in the germline V gene (reference sequence). Trimming left V 2 bases short and J 5 bases short, with 24 bases between.

CDR3 coding DNA: TGCGCCAGCAGCTGGGGACAGGGAGCCCGCAATGAGCAGTTCTTC. Amino acid sequence: CASSWGQGARNEQFF. This chain links TRBV5-1 with TRBJ2-1; TRBD1 matches 9 bases. Germline assignment: CDR1 SGHRS and CDR2 YFSETQ. V gave up 3 bases and J gave up 6 bases; unmatched junction bases: 7. This CDR3 is 15 amino acids long. The complete variable domain, with remaining parts taken from reference TRBV5-1 and TRBJ2-1, reads KAGVTQTPRYLIKTRGQQVTLSCSPISGHRSVSWYQQTPGQGLQFLFEYFSETQRNKGNFPGRFSGRQFSNSRSEMNVSTLELGDSALYLCASSWGQGARNEQFFGPGTRLTVL.

A single count supports this clone. V usage is TRBV6-2 or TRBV6-3 and J usage is TRBJ1-6; 7 bases fit TRBD1. The germline CDR1 and CDR2 sequences are MNHEY and SVGEGT. The CDR3 contains 19 residues. The junction had 16 bases not matched to a gene; V was cut back by 2 bases and J by 6 bases. CDR3 sequence: CASSYAGQLTLGFNSPLHF. In DNA, the CDR3 is TGTGCCAGCAGTTACGCGGGACAGCTCACACTGGGGTTTAATTCACCCCTCCACTTT.

At least ten counts were recorded for this clone. The rearrangement joins TRBV7-7 to TRBJ2-7, with TRBD2 identical over 7 bases. The CDR3 totals 16 residues. Germline-derived CDR1 and CDR2 are SSHAT and FNYEAQ (reference sequence). V trimming: 5 bases; J trimming: 0 bases; junction bases outside the gene matches: 10. The CDR3: CASSPPPLAVSYEQYF. CDR3 DNA sequence: TGTGCCAGCAGCCCACCTCCTCTAGCGGTCTCCTACGAGCAGTACTTC.

This clone was counted between two and nine times. V usage is TRBV6-1 and J usage is TRBJ1-1; D unresolved. V was trimmed by 2 bases and J by 6 bases, leaving 10 bases between them. Germline V gene data show CDR1 as MNHNS and CDR2 as SASEGT. This CDR3 spans 13 amino acids. The CDR3 bases are TGTGCCAGCAGTGAAAGAGGGAGGGCTGAAGCTTTCTTT. It is translated as CASSERGRAEAFF.

The V and J genes are TRBV29-1 and TRBJ1-1, with unresolved D. CDR1 is SQVTM, CDR2 ANQGSEA, per germline. The CDR3 length is 11 residues. Trimming pared 8 bases from V and 1 base from J, leaving 8 bases between. The CDR3 DNA reads as TGCAGCACACGGGAGAACACTGAAGCTTTCTTT. Its translation is CSTRENTEAFF.

This sequence joins TRBV7-9 and TRBJ1-1, with D hard to call. Germline CDR1 is SEHNR and CDR2 is FQNEAQ (reference sequence). The ends were cut back, 5 bases at V and 1 base at J, with 8 bases in the middle. CDR3 size: 13 residues. The CDR3 sequence: CASSTPGNTEAFF. In DNA form, the CDR3 reads TGTGCCAGCAGCACCCCGGGGAACACTGAAGCTTTCTTT.